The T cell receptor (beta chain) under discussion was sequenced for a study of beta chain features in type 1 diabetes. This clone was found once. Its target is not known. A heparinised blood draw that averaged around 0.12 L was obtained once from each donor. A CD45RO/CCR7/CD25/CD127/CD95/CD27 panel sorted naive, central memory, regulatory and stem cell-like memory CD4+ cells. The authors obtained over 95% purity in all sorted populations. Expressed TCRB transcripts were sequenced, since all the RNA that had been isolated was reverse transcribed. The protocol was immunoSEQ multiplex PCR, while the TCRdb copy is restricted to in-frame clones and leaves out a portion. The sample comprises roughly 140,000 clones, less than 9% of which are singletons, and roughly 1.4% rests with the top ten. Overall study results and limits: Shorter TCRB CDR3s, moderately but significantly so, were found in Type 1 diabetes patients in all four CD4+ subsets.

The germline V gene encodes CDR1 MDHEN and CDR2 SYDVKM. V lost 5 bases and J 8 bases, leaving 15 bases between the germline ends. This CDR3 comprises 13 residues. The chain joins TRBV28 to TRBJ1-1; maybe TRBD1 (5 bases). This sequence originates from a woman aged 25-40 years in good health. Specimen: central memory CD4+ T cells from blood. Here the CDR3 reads CASSQSGRGEAFF. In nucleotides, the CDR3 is TGTGCCAGCAGTCAATCCGGACGGGGGGAAGCTTTCTTT.